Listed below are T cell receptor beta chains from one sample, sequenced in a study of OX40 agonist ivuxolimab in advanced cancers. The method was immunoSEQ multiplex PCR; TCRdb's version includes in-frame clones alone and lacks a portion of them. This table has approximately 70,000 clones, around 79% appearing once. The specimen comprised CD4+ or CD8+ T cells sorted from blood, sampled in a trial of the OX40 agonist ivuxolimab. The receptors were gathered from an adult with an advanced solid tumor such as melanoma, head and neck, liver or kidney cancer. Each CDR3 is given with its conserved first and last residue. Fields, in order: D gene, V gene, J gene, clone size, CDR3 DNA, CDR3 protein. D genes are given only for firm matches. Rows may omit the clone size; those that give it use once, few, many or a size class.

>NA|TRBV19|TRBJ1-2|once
TGTGCCACGATCCGGGGGCGAGGTGACTATGGCTACACCTTC
CATIRGRGDYGYTF
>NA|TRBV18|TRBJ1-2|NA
TGTGCCAGCTCACCACCGGGGCAGACCTACACCTTC
CASSPPGQTYTF
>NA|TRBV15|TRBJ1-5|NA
TGTGCCACCAGCCGCTTAGGAGGGGAAGGACAGCCCCAGCATTTT
CATSRLGGEGQPQHF
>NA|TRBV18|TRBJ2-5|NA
TGTGCCAGCTCACCGGTGGTTCAAGAGACCCAGTACTTC
CASSPVVQETQYF
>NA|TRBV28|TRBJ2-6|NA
TGTGCCAGCAGATCCTACCATACGAGCTCTGGGGCCAACGTCCTGACTTTC
CASRSYHTSSGANVLTF
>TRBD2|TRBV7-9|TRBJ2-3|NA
TGTGCCAGCAGCTCCAGAAGCGGGAGTACAGATACGCAGTATTTT
CASSSRSGSTDTQYF
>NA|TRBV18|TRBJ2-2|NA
TGTGCCAGCTCACCCGGGGGCAGAGTTACCGGGGAGCTGTTTTTT
CASSPGGRVTGELFF
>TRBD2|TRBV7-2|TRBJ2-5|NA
TGTGCCAGCAGCGTGAGCGGGAGCCGGGAGACCCAGTACTTC
CASSVSGSRETQYF
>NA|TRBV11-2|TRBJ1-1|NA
TGTGCCAGCAGCCTTCTTAGGTACACTGAAGCTTTCTTT
CASSLLRYTEAFF
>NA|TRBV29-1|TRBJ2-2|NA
TGCAGCGTTGGGCAGCGCACCGGGGAGCTGTTTTTT
CSVGQRTGELFF
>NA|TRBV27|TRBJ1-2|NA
TGTGCCAGCAGTTTGGGCAGCACGGGAGAGGGCTACACCTTC
CASSLGSTGEGYTF
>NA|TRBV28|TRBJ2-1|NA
TGTGCCAGCAGTTTATCGTCTTTTCGGCGGGATGAGCAGTTCTTC
CASSLSSFRRDEQFF
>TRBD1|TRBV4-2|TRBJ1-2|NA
TGTGCCAGCAGCCCCTCCCCAGGGGGGGTTGCGTATGGCTACACCTTC
CASSPSPGGVAYGYTF
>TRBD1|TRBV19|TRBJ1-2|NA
TGTGCCAGTAGTACAGACAGGGGCCGCACCTCCTATGGCTACACCTTC
CASSTDRGRTSYGYTF
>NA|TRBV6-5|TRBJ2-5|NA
TGTGCCAGCAGTTCAAGGACGGAAGAGACCCAGTACTTC
CASSSRTEETQYF
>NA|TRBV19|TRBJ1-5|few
TGTGCCAGTAGTAGGACCGCCGGCAATCAGCCCCAGCATTTT
CASSRTAGNQPQHF
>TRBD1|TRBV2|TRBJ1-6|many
TGTGCCAGCAGCGAGACTCGGACAGGGGGCAAATCACCCCTCCACTTT
CASSETRTGGKSPLHF
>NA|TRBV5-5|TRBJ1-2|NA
TGTGCCAGCAGCTTGGAGGTCACAGATCACTATGGCTACACCTTC
CASSLEVTDHYGYTF
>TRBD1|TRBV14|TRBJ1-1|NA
TGTGCCAGCAGCGGGACCGGGACAGGGGAGACTGAAGCTTTCTTT
CASSGTGTGETEAFF
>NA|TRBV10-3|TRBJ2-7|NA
TGTGCCATCAGTGGGGGGGCCTACGAGCAGTACTTC
CAISGGAYEQYF
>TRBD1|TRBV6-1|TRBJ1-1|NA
TGTGCCAGCAGTGAAGGGACAGGGTTAAGAACTGAAGCTTTCTTT
CASSEGTGLRTEAFF
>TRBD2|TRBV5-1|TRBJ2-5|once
TGCGCCAGCAGCTTGGGCCCTAGCGGGAAACAAGAGACCCAGTACTTC
CASSLGPSGKQETQYF
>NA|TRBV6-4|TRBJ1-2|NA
TGTGCCAGCAGTTTAAACCGGGATAACTATGGCTACACCTTC
CASSLNRDNYGYTF
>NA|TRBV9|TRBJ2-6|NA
TGTGCCAGCAGCGTATCTGGGGCCAACGTCCTGACTTTC
CASSVSGANVLTF
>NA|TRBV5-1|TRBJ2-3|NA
TGCGCCAGCAGCTCCTCATACGGGATTCAGACAGATACGCAGTATTTT
CASSSSYGIQTDTQYF
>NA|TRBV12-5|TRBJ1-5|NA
TGTGCTAGTGCCCAGGACCCCTTCCAGCCCCAGCATTTT
CASAQDPFQPQHF
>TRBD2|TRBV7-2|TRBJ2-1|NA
TGTGCCAGCAGCTTGCGGGAGTTCGGTGAGCAGTTCTTC
CASSLREFGEQFF
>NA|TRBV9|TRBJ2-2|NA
TGTGCCAGCAGCCCCCGTGGAGGGTCGAACGGGGAGCTGTTTTTT
CASSPRGGSNGELFF
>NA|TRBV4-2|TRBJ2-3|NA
TGTGCCAGCAGCCCCCTCAGCGGTTCAGATACGCAGTATTTT
CASSPLSGSDTQYF
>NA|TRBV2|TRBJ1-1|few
TGTGCCAGCAGTGACGACGGGAACACTGAAGCTTTCTTT
CASSDDGNTEAFF
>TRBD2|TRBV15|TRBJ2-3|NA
TGTGCCACCAGTTCCGGACTAGCGGACATTTACTTCCCTAGCACAGATACGCAGTATTTT
CATSSGLADIYFPSTDTQYF
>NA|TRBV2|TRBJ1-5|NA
TGTGCCAGCACCCGAGGGCAATATAGCAATCAGCCCCAGCATTTT
CASTRGQYSNQPQHF
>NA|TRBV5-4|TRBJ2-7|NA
TGTGCCAGCAGCTTGGAGGCGGGGTTTGGTAGGTTCCGCGAGCAGTACTTC
CASSLEAGFGRFREQYF
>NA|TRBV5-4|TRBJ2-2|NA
TGTGCCAGCAGCTTGGACGAGGCGAGATCGAACACCGGGGAGCTGTTTTTT
CASSLDEARSNTGELFF
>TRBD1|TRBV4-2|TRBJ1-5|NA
TGTGCCAGCAGCCAACAACAGGGGATGGGCAATCAGCCCCAGCATTTT
CASSQQQGMGNQPQHF
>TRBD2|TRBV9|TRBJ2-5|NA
TGTGCCAGCAGCGTAGGGTCCCCTAGGGGCAGGGAGGGAGAGACCCAGTACTTC
CASSVGSPRGREGETQYF
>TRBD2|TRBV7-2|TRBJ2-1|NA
TGTGCCAGCAGCTGGAGCGGGGGCCTAAGCTCCTACAATGAGCAGTTCTTC
CASSWSGGLSSYNEQFF
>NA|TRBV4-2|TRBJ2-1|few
TGTGCCAGCAGCCAAGATTGGGAGCAGTTCTTC
CASSQDWEQFF
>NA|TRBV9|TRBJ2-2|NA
TGTGCCAGCAGCGTAAGGCGGGACGGCACCGGGGAGCTGTTTTTT
CASSVRRDGTGELFF
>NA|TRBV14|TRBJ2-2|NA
TGTGCCAGCAGCCTTTTCCAGGGCGGCGGGGAGCTGTTTTTT
CASSLFQGGGELFF
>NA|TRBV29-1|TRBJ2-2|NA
TGCAGCGTTGTAGGAGTCTCGGGCGCCGGGGAGCTGTTTTTT
CSVVGVSGAGELFF
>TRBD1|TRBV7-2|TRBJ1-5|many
TGTGCCAGCAGCCCAGGGACAGGGGGTCAGCCCCAGCATTTT
CASSPGTGGQPQHF
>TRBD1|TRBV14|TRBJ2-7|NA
TGTGCCAGCAGCGCCCGGGACAGGGGAGCCTACGAGCAGTACTTC
CASSARDRGAYEQYF